Sequencing of this TCR beta chain was carried out in a study of beta chain features in type 1 diabetes. General study points: When Type 1 diabetes patients were examined, their TCRB CDR3s proved moderately but significantly shorter in all four CD4+ subsets.

Expressed TCRB transcripts got sequenced, as all isolated RNA was reverse transcribed. Reads from naive, central memory and regulatory T cell samples averaged about 3.57 million. The table came from immunoSEQ multiplex PCR; TCRdb's copy has only in-frame clones and leaves some out. The sample records some 360,000 clones, roughly 9.8% being singletons. Points on this clone: The antigen remains unidentified.

CDR1 MNHEY and CDR2 SMNVEV come from the germline V gene (reference sequence). The CDR3 sequence is 16 residues long. The germline V and J ends were trimmed by 0 bases and 2 bases, with 11 bases remaining between them. The TCR originated in a man between 25 and 39 years old with type 1 diabetes. Sequencing was performed on central memory CD4+ T cells from blood. The V and J genes are TRBV27 and TRBJ2-1, with D unresolved. This CDR3 is CASSLSPAVPYNEQFF. CDR3 nucleotides: TGTGCCAGCAGTTTATCGCCCGCCGTCCCCTACAATGAGCAGTTCTTC.